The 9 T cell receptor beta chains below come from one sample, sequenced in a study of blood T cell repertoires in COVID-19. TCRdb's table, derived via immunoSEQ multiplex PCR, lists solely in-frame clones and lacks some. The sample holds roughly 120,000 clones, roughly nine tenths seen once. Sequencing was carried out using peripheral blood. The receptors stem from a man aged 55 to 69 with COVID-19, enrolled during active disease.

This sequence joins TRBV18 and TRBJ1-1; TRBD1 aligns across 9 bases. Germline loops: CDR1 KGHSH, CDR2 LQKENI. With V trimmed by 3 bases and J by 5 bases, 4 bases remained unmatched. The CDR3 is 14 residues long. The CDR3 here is CASSPGQGGTEAFF. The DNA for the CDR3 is TGTGCCAGCTCACCGGGACAGGGAGGAACTGAAGCTTTCTTT.

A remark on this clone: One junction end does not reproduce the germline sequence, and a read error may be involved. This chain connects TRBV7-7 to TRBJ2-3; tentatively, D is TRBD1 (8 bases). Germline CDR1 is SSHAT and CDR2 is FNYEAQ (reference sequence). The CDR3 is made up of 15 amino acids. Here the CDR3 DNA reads TGTGCTAGCAGCTCAGGGGGCGGGAGAACAGATACGCAGTATTTT. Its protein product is CASSSGGGRTDTQYF. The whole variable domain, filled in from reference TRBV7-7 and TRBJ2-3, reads GAGVSQSPRYKVTKRGQDVTLRCDPISSHATLYWYQQALGQGPEFLTYFNYEAQPDKSGLPSDRFSAERPEGSISTLTIQRTEQRDSAMYRCASSSGGGRTDTQYFGPGTRLTVL.

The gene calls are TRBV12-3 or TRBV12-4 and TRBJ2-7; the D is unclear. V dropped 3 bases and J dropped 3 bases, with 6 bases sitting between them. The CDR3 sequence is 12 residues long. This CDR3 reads CASSFNFYEQYF. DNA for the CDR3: TGTGCCAGCAGTTTTAACTTCTACGAGCAGTACTTC.

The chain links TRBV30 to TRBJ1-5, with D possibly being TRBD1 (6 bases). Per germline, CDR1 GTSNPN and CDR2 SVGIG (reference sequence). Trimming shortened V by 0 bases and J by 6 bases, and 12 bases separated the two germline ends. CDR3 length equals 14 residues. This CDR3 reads CAWSVQSGVQPQHF. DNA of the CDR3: TGTGCCTGGAGTGTACAATCAGGGGTTCAGCCCCAGCATTTT.

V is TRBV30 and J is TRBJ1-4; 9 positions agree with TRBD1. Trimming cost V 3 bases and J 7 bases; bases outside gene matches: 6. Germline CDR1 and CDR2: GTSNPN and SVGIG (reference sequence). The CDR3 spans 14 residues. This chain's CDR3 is CAWSRGTGSEKLFF. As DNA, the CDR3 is TGTGCCTGGAGCCGGGGGACAGGGAGTGAAAAACTGTTTTTT.

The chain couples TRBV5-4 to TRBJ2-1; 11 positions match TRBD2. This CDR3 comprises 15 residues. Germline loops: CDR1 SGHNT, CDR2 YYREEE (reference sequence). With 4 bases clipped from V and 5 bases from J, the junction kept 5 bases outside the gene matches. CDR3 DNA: TGTGCCAGCAGCCCGGGACTAGCGGTCGACAATGAGCAGTTCTTC. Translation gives CASSPGLAVDNEQFF.

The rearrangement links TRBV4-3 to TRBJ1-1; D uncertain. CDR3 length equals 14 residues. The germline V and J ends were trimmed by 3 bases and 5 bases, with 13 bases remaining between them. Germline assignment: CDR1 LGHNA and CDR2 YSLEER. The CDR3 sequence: CASSQIGRGTEAFF. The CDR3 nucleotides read TGCGCCAGCAGCCAGATTGGACGAGGGACTGAAGCTTTCTTT.

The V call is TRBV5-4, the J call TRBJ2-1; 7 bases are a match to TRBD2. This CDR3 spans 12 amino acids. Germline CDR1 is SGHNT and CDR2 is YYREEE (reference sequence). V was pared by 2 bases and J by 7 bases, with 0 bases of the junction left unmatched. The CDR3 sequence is CASSLLANEQFF. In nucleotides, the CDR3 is TGTGCCAGCAGCTTACTAGCGAATGAGCAGTTCTTC.

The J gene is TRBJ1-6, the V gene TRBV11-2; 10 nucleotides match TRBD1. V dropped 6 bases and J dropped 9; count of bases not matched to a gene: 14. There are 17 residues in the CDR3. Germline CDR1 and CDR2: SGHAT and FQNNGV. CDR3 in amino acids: CASRPRHWDRGGSPLHF. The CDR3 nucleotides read TGTGCCAGCAGACCTCGCCATTGGGACAGGGGTGGTTCACCCCTCCACTTT.